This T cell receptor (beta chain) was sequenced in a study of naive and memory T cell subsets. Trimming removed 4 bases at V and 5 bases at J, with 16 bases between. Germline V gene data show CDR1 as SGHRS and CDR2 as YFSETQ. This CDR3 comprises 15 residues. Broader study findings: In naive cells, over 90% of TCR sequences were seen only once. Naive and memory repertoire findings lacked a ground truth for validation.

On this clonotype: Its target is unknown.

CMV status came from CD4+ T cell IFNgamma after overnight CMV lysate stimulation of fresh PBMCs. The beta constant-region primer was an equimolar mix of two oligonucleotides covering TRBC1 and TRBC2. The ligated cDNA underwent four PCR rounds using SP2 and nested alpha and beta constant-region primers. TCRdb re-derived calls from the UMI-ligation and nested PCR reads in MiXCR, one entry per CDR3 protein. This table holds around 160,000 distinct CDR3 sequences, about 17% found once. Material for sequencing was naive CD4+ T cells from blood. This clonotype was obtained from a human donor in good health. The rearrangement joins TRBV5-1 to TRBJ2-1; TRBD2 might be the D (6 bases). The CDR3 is CASSQTGEVHNEQFF. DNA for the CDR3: TGCGCCAGCAGCCAGACGGGAGAGGTTCACAATGAGCAGTTCTTC.